What follows describes a single T cell receptor beta chain. The data stem from a study of blood T cell repertoires in COVID-19. At the level of the study: Recovered status in Cohort 3 required two negative PCRs, clearance, or symptom resolution. Some COVID-19 samples were acute and others convalescent; all came from the United States, Italy and Spain.

Those who participated ranged in age from about 18 to 89 years and resided in approximately 23 US areas. Germline values: CDR1 SGHTS, CDR2 YDEGEE. Losses at the gene ends were 8 bases for V and 7 bases for J; bases not matched to a gene: 6. The CDR3 is 12 amino acids. Clones were read by immunoSEQ multiplex PCR, and TCRdb kept only the in-frame ones, dropping some. The table has 150,000 to 200,000 clones, around 83% seen once. The chain joins TRBV5-8 to TRBJ1-5, with 7 bases identical to TRBD1. The sequencing input was PBMCs or T cells enriched from blood (not recorded which). This receptor was identified in a woman in her thirties or forties in a cohort exposed to, infected with or recovered from COVID-19 (not recorded which). The CDR3 loop is CARGQTAQPQHF. The DNA of the CDR3 is TGTGCCAGGGGACAGACAGCCCAGCCCCAGCATTTT.